This is a list of T cell receptor beta chains from one sample in a study of shared clonotypes between healthy human individuals. The table came from immunoSEQ multiplex PCR; TCRdb's copy has only in-frame clones and leaves some out. The sample lists approximately 2,000,000 clones, roughly 90% seen once, with 0.37% in the top ten. Sequenced: naive CD4+ T cells from PBMCs. All receptors come from a man younger than 30 in good health. Some clones in this sample may be carry-over from other donors' samples. CDR3s include the opening cysteine and the closing phenylalanine or tryptophan. The order of the fields is V gene, J gene, D gene, clone size, CDR3 protein, CDR3 DNA. A D gene is named only where the DNA matches it firmly. Expanded clones get a size class; other rows say once, few or many, or leave the size out.

V gene: TRBV29-1; J gene: TRBJ2-7; D gene: TRBD2; clone size: once; CDR3 protein: CSVRGSGRDSYEQYF; CDR3 DNA: TGCAGCGTCCGGGGGAGCGGGAGGGACTCCTACGAGCAGTACTTC
V gene: TRBV6-1; J gene: TRBJ2-1; D gene: NA; clone size: NA; CDR3 protein: CASHGYNEQFF; CDR3 DNA: TGTGCCAGTCACGGCTACAATGAGCAGTTCTTC
V gene: TRBV15; J gene: TRBJ2-5; D gene: TRBD1; clone size: NA; CDR3 protein: CATSRGGTGQETQYF; CDR3 DNA: TGTGCCACCAGCAGGGGGGGGACAGGGCAAGAGACCCAGTACTTC
V gene: TRBV6-5; J gene: TRBJ2-7; D gene: NA; clone size: NA; CDR3 protein: CAAGRQAPYEQYF; CDR3 DNA: TGTGCCGCGGGTCGACAGGCCCCCTACGAGCAGTACTTC
V gene: TRBV11-2; J gene: TRBJ1-2; D gene: TRBD1; clone size: NA; CDR3 protein: CASSLVNFPDRVGGYTF; CDR3 DNA: TGTGCCAGCAGCTTAGTCAACTTCCCAGACAGGGTAGGAGGCTACACCTTC
V gene: TRBV5-1; J gene: TRBJ2-3; D gene: TRBD2; clone size: NA; CDR3 protein: CASSPTSGSADTQYF; CDR3 DNA: TGCGCCAGCAGTCCGACTAGCGGGAGTGCAGATACGCAGTATTTT
V gene: TRBV6-6; J gene: TRBJ1-5; D gene: NA; clone size: NA; CDR3 protein: CASSPLSNQPQHF; CDR3 DNA: TGTGCCAGCAGTCCCCTGAGCAATCAGCCCCAGCATTTT
V gene: TRBV5-4; J gene: TRBJ2-5; D gene: TRBD2; clone size: NA; CDR3 protein: CASSSPGLAGGSQETQYF; CDR3 DNA: TGTGCCAGCAGCTCGCCGGGACTAGCGGGAGGATCACAAGAGACCCAGTACTTC
V gene: TRBV6-6; J gene: TRBJ1-4; D gene: NA; clone size: NA; CDR3 protein: CASSLVRENEKLFF; CDR3 DNA: TGTGCCAGCAGTTTAGTCAGGGAGAATGAAAAACTGTTTTTT
V gene: TRBV6-6; J gene: TRBJ1-2; D gene: NA; clone size: few; CDR3 protein: CASREGNYGYTF; CDR3 DNA: TGTGCCAGCCGGGAAGGAAACTATGGCTACACCTTC
V gene: TRBV27; J gene: TRBJ1-2; D gene: NA; clone size: NA; CDR3 protein: CATHTGGYGYTF; CDR3 DNA: TGTGCCACTCATACTGGGGGCTATGGCTACACCTTC